This T cell receptor beta chain was identified in a study of T cell repertoires in cytomegalovirus infection. This CDR3 spans 17 amino acids. Germline-derived CDR1 and CDR2 are SGHVS and FQNEAQ. V lost 4 bases, J lost 0 bases, and 16 bases lay in between. Via MiXCR, TCRdb re-called the reads, giving one row per CDR3 protein. The data hold approximately 260,000 distinct CDR3 sequences, with 20% to 25% observed a single time. This clonotype was counted ten times or more. As yet, its antigen is unknown. This receptor was obtained from a human donor in good health (CMV status not recorded). Some clones in this sample may be carry-over from other donors' samples. This specimen was cultured PBMCs, taken from culture after CMV antigen stimulation. V is TRBV7-8 and J is TRBJ2-4; D might be TRBD1 (6 bases). The CDR3 DNA reads TGTGCCAGCAGCTCCCAGGGTCGAGGGGGAGCCAAAAACATTCAGTACTTC. This sequence encodes CASSSQGRGGAKNIQYF.